This TCR beta chain was captured in a study of blood T cell repertoires in COVID-19. Study-level information: Specimens from acute and convalescent COVID-19 originated in the United States, Italy and Spain. Sources were T cells, B-cell-depleted T cells, or PBMCs; the material itself was cDNA or gDNA.

Clones were sequenced by immunoSEQ multiplex PCR, and TCRdb holds only the in-frame ones, with some missing. The sample contains more than 200,000 clones, around 86% of which appear only once. With V trimmed by 3 bases and J by 7 bases, 5 bases remained unmatched. Germline V gene data show CDR1 as SGHNT and CDR2 as YYREEE (reference sequence). CDR3 length: 14 amino acids. The sequenced sample was peripheral blood. V usage is TRBV5-4 and J usage is TRBJ1-2; 11 nucleotides agree with TRBD1. The sequence was obtained from a man in his fifties with acute or convalescent COVID-19. CDR3 protein: CASSSGTGGPGYTF. The CDR3 DNA sequence: TGTGCCAGCAGCTCCGGGACAGGGGGACCTGGCTACACCTTC.